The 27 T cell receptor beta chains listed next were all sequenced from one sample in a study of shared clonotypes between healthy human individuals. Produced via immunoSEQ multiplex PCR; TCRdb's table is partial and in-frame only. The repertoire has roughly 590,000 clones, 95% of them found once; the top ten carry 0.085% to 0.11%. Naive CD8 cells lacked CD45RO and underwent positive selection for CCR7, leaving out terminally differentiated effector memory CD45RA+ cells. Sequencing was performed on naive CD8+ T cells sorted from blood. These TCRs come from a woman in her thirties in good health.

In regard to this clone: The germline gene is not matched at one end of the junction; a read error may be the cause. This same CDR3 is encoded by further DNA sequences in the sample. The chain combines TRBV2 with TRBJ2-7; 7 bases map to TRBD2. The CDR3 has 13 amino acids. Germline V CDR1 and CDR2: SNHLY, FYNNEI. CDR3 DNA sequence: TGTGCCAGCACGTTGTGGGGGGACTACGAGCAGTATTTC. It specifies CASTLWGDYEQYF.

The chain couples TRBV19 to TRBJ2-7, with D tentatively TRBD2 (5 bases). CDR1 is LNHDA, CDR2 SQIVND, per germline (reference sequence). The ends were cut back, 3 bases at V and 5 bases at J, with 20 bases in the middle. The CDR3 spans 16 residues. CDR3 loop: CASSIFSGPRGNEQYF. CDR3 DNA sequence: TGTGCCAGTAGTATTTTTTCCGGGCCTCGGGGTAACGAGCAGTACTTC.

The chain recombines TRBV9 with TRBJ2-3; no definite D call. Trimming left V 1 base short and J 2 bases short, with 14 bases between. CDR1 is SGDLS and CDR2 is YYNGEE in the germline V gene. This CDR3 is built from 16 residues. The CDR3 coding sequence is TGTGCCAGCAGCGTAAACTTAGCCTCATCCACAGATACGCAGTATTTT. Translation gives CASSVNLASSTDTQYF.

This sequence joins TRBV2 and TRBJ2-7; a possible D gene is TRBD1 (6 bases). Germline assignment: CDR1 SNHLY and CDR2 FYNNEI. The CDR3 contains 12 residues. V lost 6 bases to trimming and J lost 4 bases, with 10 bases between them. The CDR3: CASRADSYEQYF. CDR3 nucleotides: TGTGCCAGCAGGGCGGACAGTTACGAGCAGTACTTC.

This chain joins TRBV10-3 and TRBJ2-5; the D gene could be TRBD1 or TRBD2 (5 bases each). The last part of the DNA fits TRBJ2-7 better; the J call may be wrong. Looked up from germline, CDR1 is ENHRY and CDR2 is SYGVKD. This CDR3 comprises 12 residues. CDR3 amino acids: CAISEGGYEQYF. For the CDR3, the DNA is TGTGCCATCAGTGAGGGGGGCTACGAGCAGTACTTC.

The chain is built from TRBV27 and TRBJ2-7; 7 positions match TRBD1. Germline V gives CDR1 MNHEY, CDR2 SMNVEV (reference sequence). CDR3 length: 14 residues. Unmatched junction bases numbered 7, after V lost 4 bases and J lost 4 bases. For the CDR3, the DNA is TGTGCCAGCAGTTCCGGGACAGACTCTTACGAGCAGTACTTC. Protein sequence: CASSSGTDSYEQYF.

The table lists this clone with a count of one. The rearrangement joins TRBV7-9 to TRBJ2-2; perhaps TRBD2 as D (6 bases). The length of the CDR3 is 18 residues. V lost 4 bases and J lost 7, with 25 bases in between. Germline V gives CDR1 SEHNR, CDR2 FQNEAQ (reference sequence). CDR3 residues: CASSSLLSRSSAGGELFF. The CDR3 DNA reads TGTGCCAGCAGCTCACTCCTTTCACGGTCTAGCGCAGGCGGGGAGCTGTTTTTT.

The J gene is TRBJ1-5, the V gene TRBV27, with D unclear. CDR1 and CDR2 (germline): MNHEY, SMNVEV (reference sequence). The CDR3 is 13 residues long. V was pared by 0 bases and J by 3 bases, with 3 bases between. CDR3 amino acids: CASSLSPNQPQHF. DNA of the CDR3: TGTGCCAGCAGTTTATCCCCCAATCAGCCCCAGCATTTT.

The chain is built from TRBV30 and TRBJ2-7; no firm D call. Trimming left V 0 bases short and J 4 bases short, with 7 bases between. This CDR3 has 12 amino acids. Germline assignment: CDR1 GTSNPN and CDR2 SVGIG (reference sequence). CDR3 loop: CAWSVITYEQYF. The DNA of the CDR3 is TGTGCCTGGAGTGTAATTACGTACGAGCAGTACTTC.

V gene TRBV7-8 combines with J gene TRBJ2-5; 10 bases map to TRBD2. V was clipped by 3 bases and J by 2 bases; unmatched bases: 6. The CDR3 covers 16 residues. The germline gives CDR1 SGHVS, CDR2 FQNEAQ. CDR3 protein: CASSLVGSGGQETQYF. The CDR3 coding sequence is TGTGCCAGCAGCTTGGTGGGTAGCGGGGGGCAAGAGACCCAGTACTTC. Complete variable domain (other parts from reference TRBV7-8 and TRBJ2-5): GAGVSQSPRYKVAKRGQDVALRCDPISGHVSLFWYQQALGQGPEFLTYFQNEAQLDKSGLPSDRFFAERPEGSVSTLKIQRTQQEDSAVYLCASSLVGSGGQETQYFGPGTRLLVL.

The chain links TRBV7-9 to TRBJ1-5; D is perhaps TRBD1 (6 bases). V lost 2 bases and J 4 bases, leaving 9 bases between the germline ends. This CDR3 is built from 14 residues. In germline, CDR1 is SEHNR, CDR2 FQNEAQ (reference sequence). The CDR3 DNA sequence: TGTGCCAGCAGCTTACCAGGGGCAAATCAGCCCCAGCATTTT. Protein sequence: CASSLPGANQPQHF.

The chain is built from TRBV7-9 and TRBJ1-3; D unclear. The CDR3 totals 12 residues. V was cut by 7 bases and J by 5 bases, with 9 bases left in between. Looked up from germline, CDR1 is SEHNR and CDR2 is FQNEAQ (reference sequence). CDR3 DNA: TGTGCCAGCATCTCTGGTCGAAACACCATATATTTT. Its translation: CASISGRNTIYF.

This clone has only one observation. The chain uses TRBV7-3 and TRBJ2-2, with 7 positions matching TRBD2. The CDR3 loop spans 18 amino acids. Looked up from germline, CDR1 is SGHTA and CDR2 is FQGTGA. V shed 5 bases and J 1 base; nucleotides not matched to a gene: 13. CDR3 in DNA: TGTGCCAGCAGCGCCGCCCGCGGGGGAAGGGGGAACACCGGGGAGCTGTTTTTT. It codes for CASSAARGGRGNTGELFF.

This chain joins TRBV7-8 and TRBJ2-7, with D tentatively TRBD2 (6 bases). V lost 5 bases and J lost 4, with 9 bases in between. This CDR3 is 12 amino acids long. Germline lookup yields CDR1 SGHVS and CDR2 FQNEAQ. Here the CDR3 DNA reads TGTGCCAGCAGCACCGCGGGGTACGAGCAGTACTTC. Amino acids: CASSTAGYEQYF.

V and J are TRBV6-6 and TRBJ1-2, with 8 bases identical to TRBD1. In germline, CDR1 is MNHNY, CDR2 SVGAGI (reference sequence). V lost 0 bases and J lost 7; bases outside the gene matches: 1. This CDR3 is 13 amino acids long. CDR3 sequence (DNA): TGTGCCAGCAGTTACTCGACAGGGGTTGGCTACACCTTC. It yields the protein CASSYSTGVGYTF.

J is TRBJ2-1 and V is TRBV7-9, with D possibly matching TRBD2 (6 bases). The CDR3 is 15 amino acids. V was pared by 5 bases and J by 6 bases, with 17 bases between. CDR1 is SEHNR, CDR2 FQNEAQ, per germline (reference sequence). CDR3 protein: CASSPTASEANEQFF. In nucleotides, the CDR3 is TGTGCCAGCAGCCCCACCGCTAGCGAAGCCAATGAGCAGTTCTTC.

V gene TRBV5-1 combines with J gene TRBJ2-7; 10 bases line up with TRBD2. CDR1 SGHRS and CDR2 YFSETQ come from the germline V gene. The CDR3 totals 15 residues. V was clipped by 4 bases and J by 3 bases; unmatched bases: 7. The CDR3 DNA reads TGCGCCAGCAGCCTAGATTTAGCGGGAGGCTACGAGCAGTACTTC. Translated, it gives CASSLDLAGGYEQYF.

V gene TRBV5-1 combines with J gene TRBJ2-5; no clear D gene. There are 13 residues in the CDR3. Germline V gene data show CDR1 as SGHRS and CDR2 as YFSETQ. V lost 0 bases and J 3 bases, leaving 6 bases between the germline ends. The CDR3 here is CASSLDIEETQYF. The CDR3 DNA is TGCGCCAGCAGCTTGGACATAGAAGAGACCCAGTACTTC.

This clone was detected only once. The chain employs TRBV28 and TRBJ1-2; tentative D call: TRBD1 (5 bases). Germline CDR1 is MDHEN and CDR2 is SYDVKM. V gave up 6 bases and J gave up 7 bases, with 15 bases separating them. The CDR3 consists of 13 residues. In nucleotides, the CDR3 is TGTGCCAGCAGCCGGGGCCCAGCGTTTGGCTACACCTTC. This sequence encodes CASSRGPAFGYTF.

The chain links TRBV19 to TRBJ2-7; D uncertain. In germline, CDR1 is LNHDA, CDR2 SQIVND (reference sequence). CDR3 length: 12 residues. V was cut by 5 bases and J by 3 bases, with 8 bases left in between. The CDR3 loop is CASSPDGYEQYF. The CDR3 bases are TGTGCCAGTAGTCCGGACGGCTACGAGCAGTACTTC.

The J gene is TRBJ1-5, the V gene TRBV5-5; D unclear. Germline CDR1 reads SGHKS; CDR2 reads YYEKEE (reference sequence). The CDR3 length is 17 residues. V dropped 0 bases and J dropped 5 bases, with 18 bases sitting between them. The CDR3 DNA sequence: TGTGCCAGCAGCTTGGGCCAACGGGGAGGTTCTTATCAGCCCCAGCATTTT. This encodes CASSLGQRGGSYQPQHF.

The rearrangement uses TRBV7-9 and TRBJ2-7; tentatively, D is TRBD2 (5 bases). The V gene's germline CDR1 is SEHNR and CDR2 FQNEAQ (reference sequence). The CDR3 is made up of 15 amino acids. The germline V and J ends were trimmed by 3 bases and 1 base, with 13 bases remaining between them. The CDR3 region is CASSFGYSGSYEQYF. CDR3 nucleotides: TGTGCCAGCAGCTTTGGCTACAGCGGTTCCTACGAGCAGTACTTC.

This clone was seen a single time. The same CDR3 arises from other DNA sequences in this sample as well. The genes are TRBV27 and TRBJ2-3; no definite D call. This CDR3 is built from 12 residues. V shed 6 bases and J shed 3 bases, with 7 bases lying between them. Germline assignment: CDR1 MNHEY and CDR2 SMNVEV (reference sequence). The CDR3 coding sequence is TGTGCCAGCAGCGCATCTACAGATACGCAGTATTTT. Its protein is CASSASTDTQYF.

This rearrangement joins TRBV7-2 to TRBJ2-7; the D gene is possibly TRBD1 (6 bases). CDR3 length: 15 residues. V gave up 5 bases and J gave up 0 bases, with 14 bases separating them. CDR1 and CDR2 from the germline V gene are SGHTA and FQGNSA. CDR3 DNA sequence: TGTGCCAGCAGCCTCCGGACAGCCCGCTCCTACGAGCAGTACTTC. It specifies CASSLRTARSYEQYF.

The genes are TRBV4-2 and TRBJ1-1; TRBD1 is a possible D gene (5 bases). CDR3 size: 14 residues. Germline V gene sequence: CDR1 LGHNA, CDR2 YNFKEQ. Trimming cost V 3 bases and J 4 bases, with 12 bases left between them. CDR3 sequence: CASSQYGGGTEAFF. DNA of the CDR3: TGTGCCAGCAGCCAGTACGGGGGGGGCACTGAAGCTTTCTTT.

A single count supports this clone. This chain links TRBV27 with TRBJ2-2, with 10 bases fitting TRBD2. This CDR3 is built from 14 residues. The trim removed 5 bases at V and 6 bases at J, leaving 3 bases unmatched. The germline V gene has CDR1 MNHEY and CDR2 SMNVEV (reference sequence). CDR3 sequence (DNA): TGTGCCAGCAGTATTCTAGCGGGAGCCGGGGAGCTGTTTTTT. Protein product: CASSILAGAGELFF.

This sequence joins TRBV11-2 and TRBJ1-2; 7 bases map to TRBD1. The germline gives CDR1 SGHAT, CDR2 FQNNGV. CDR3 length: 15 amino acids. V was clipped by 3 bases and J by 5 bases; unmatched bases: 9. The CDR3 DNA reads TGTGCCAGCAGCTTTTACAGGGGCAGTTCTTATGGCTACACCTTC. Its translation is CASSFYRGSSYGYTF.